This T cell receptor (beta chain) derives from a study of OX40 agonist ivuxolimab in advanced cancers. Study details: Ivuxolimab was delivered to patients intravenously every 2 weeks at doses spanning 0.01 to 10 mg/kg. A history of anti-PD-1, anti-PD-L1 or anti-CTLA-4 therapy was acceptable, and about 40% had some.

Notes on this clone: Its target is unknown.

The V gene lost 1 base and the J gene lost 16 bases, with 14 bases spanning the gap. Germline V gene data show CDR1 as SEHNR and CDR2 as FQNEAQ (reference sequence). The CDR3 is made up of 12 amino acids. The assay was immunoSEQ multiplex PCR, and TCRdb's table has in-frame clones only and misses some. The sample consists of about 22,000 clones, 80% to 90% of them appearing once. Regarding the study as a whole: Researchers report that CD8+ T cells had, on average, more expanded clones than CD4+.

The rearrangement links TRBV7-9 to TRBJ2-1; D may correspond to TRBD1 or TRBD2 (5 bases each). The clonotype was recovered from an adult with an advanced solid tumor such as melanoma, head and neck, liver or kidney cancer. The sample here was CD4+ or CD8+ T cells sorted from blood, taken in a trial of the OX40 agonist ivuxolimab. The CDR3 DNA is TGTGCCAGCAGCTTAGGGGGGTTCCCCCACTTCTTC. The encoded protein is CASSLGGFPHFF. Full variable domain (remainder filled in from reference TRBV7-9 and TRBJ2-1): DTGVSQNPRHKITKRGQNVTFRCDPISEHNRLYWYRQTLGQGPEFLTYFQNEAQLEKSRLLSDRFSAERPKGSFSTLEIQRTEQGDSAMYLCASSLGGFPHFFGPGTRLTVL.